This T cell receptor beta chain was documented in a study of blood T cell repertoires in COVID-19. V dropped 6 bases and J dropped 7; count of bases not matched to a gene: 9. The length of the CDR3 is 15 residues. The germline CDR1 and CDR2 sequences are SNHLY and FYNNEI. Per the original data handling: The assay estimated nucleated cells by amplifying reference gene primers. Clones were read by immunoSEQ multiplex PCR, and TCRdb kept only the in-frame ones, dropping some. From that table come the V and J calls and clone size; the DNA was used to work out D and trimming. The sample lists about 350,000 clones, 70% to 90% occurring once.

The genes are TRBV2 and TRBJ1-4, with 9 bases matching TRBD1. The specimen was peripheral blood. This receptor was identified in a woman aged 60-70 years with COVID-19, enrolled during active disease. The CDR3 sequence is CASSPGTGIGEKLFF. The CDR3, as DNA: TGTGCCAGCAGCCCCGGGACAGGGATAGGTGAAAAACTGTTTTTT. Based on the CDR3 plus reference TRBV2 and TRBJ1-4, the full variable domain is EPEVTQTPSHQVTQMGQEVILRCVPISNHLYFYWYRQILGQKVEFLVSFYNNEISEKSEIFDDQFSVERPDGSNFTLKIRSTKLEDSAMYFCASSPGTGIGEKLFFGSGTQLSVL.